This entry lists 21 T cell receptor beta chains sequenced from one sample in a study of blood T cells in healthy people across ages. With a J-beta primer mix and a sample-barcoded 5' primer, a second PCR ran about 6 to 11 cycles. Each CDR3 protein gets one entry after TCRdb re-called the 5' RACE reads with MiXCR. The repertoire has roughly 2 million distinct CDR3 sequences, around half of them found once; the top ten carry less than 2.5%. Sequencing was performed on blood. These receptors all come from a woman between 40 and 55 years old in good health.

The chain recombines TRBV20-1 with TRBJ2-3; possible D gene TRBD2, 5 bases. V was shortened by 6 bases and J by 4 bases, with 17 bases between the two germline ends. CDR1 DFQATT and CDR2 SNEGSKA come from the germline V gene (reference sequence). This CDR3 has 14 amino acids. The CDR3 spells CSAAKGRSADTQYF. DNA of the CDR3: TGCAGTGCGGCGAAAGGGAGATCAGCAGATACGCAGTATTTT.

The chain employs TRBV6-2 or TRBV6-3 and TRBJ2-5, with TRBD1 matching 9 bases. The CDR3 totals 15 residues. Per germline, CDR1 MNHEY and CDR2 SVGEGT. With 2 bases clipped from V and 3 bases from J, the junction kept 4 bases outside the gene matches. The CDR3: CASSYAGQGKETQYF. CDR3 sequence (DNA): TGTGCCAGCAGTTACGCGGGACAGGGAAAAGAGACCCAGTACTTC.

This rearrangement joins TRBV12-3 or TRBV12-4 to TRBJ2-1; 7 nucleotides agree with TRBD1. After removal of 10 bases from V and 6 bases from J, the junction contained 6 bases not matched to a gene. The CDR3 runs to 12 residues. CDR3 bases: TGTGCCACCAACGACAGGGCCAATGAGCAGTTCTTC. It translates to CATNDRANEQFF.

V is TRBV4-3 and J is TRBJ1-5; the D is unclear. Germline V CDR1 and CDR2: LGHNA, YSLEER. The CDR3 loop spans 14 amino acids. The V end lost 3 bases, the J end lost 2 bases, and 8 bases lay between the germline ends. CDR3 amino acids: CASSQKLGNQPQHF. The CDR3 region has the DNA TGCGCCAGCAGCCAGAAACTGGGCAATCAGCCCCAGCATTTT.

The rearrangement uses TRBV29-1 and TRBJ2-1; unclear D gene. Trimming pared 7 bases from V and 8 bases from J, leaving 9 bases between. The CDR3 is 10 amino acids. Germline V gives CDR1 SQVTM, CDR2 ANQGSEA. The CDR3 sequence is CSAPGDEQFF. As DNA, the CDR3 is TGCAGCGCCCCTGGGGATGAGCAGTTCTTC.

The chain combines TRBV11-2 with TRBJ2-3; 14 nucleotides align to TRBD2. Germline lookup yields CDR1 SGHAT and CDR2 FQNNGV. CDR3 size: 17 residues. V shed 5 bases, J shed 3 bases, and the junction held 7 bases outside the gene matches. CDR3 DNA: TGTGCCAGCAGCCCAGGGGGACTAGCGGGGGCGACAGATACGCAGTATTTT. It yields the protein CASSPGGLAGATDTQYF. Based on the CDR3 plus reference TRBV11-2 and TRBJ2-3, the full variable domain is EAGVAQSPRYKIIEKRQSVAFWCNPISGHATLYWYQQILGQGPKLLIQFQNNGVVDDSQLPKDRFSAERLKGVDSTLKIQPAKLEDSAVYLCASSPGGLAGATDTQYFGPGTRLTVL.

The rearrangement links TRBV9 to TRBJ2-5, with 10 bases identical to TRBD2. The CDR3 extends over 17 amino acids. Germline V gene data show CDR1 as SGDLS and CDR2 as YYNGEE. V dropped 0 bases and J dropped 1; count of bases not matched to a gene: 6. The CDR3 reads CASSVDPAGGTQETQYF. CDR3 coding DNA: TGTGCCAGCAGCGTAGATCCAGCGGGGGGGACCCAAGAGACCCAGTACTTC. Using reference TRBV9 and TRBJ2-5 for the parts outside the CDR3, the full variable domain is DSGVTQTPKHLITATGQRVTLRCSPRSGDLSVYWYQQSLDQGLQFLIQYYNGEERAKGNILERFSAQQFPDLHSELNLSSLELGDSALYFCASSVDPAGGTQETQYFGPGTRLLVL.

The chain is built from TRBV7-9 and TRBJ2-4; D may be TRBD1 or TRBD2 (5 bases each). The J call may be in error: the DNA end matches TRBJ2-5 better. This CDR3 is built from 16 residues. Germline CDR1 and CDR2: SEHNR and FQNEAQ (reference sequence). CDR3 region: CASSLGGSIGQETQYF. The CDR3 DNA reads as TGTGCCAGCAGCTTAGGGGGGTCTATAGGTCAAGAGACCCAGTACTTC.

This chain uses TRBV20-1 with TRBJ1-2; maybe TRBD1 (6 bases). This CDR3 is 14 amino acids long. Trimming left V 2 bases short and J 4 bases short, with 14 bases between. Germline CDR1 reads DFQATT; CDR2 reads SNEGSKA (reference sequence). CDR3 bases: TGCAGTGCTAGAAATCTACAGGGATTCTATGGCTACACCTTC. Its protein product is CSARNLQGFYGYTF.

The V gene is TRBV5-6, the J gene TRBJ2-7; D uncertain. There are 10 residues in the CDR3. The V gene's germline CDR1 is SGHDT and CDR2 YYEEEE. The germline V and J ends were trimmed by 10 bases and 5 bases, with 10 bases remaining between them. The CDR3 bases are TGTGCCGCCGTAAGCCACGAGCAGTACTTC. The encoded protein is CAAVSHEQYF.

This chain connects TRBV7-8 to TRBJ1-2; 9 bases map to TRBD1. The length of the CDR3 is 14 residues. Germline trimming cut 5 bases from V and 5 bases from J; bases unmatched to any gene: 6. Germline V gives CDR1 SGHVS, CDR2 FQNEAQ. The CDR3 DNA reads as TGTGCCAGCAGCCACACCGACAGGGGGTATGGCTACACCTTC. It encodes CASSHTDRGYGYTF. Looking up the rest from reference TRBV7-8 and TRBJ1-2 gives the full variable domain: GAGVSQSPRYKVAKRGQDVALRCDPISGHVSLFWYQQALGQGPEFLTYFQNEAQLDKSGLPSDRFFAERPEGSVSTLKIQRTQQEDSAVYLCASSHTDRGYGYTFGSGTRLTVV.

CDR3 nucleotides: TGTGCCAGCAGCCACGACAATGCCTATGGCTACACCTTC. Its translation is CASSHDNAYGYTF. The genes are TRBV14 and TRBJ1-2, with D unclear. Germline assignment: CDR1 SGHDN and CDR2 FVKESK. There are 13 residues in the CDR3. The V end lost 3 bases, the J end lost 4 bases, and 9 bases lay between the germline ends.

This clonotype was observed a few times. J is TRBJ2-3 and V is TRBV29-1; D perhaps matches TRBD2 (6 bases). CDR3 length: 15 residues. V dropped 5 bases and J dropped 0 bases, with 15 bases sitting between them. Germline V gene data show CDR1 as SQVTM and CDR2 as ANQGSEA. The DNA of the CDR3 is TGCAGCGTTCGAACCGGGAGAGGAAGCACAGATACGCAGTATTTT. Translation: CSVRTGRGSTDTQYF.

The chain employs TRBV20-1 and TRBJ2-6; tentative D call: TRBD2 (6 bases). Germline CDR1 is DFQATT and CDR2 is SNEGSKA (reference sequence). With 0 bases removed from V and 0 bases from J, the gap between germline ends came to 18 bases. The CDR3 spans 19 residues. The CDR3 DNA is TGCAGTGCTAGAGATGGGTCCGGGGGAGGACGCTCTGGGGCCAACGTCCTGACTTTC. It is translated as CSARDGSGGGRSGANVLTF.

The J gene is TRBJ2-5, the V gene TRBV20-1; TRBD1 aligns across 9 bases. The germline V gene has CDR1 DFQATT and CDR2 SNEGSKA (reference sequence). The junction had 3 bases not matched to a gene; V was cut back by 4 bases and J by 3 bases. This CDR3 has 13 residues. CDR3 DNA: TGCAGTGCTACAACAGGGGGCAAAGAGACCCAGTACTTC. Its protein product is CSATTGGKETQYF.

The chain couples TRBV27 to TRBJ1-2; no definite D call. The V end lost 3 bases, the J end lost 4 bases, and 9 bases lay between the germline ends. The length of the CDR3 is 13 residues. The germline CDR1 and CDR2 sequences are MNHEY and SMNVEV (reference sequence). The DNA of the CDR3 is TGTGCCAGCAGTTTCTTGGGGTCCTATGGCTACACCTTC. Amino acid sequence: CASSFLGSYGYTF.

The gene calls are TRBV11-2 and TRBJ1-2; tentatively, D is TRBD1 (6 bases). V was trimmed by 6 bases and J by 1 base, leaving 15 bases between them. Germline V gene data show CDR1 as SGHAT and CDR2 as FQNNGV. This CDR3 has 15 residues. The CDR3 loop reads CASRANRASNYGYTF. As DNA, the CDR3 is TGTGCCAGCAGGGCAAACAGGGCAAGTAACTATGGCTACACCTTC.

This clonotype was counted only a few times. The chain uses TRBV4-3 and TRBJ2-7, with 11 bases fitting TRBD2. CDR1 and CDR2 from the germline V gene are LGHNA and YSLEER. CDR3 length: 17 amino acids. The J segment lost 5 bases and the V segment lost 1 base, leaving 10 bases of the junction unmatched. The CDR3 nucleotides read TGCGCCAGCAGCCAAGTCTTAGCGGGGGGGCCCGCCCACGAGCAGTACTTC. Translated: CASSQVLAGGPAHEQYF.

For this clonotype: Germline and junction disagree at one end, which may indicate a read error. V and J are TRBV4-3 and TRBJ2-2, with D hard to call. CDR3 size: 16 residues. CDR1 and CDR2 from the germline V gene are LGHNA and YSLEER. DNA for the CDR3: TGCGCCAGCAGTCAAGCCACCGCCAGAAACACCGGGGAGCTGTTTTTT. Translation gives CASSQATARNTGELFF.

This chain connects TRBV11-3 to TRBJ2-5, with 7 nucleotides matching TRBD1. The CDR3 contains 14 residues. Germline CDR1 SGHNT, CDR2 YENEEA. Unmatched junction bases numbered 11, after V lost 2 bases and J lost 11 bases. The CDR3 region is CASSLRQGDNEQYF. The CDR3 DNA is TGTGCCAGCAGCTTACGACAGGGCGACAATGAGCAGTACTTC.

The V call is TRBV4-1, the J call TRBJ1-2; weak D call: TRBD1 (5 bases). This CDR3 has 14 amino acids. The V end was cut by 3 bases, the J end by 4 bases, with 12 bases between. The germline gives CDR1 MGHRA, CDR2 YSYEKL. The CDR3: CASSHREGAYGYTF. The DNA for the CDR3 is TGCGCCAGCAGCCATAGGGAAGGGGCCTATGGCTACACCTTC.